The sequence of this T cell receptor beta chain was determined in a study of blood T cell repertoires in COVID-19. Study-level background: Sources were T cells, B-cell-depleted T cells, or PBMCs; the material itself was cDNA or gDNA.

Some clones are missing from TCRdb's copy, which holds only in-frame ones; the method was immunoSEQ multiplex PCR. The table records some 250,000 clones, roughly 91% of them present only once. Ages ranged from about 18 to 89 years, with residence in 20 to 30 US areas. Participants were placed into cohorts based on the clinical history they reported. This sequence originates from a middle-aged woman with acute COVID-19. What was sequenced was PBMCs or T cells enriched from blood (not recorded which).

The CDR3 DNA reads TGTGCCAGCAGCTCCACGGGGGGCCCCAATGAGCAGTTCTTC. As protein: CASSSTGGPNEQFF. The chain links TRBV9 to TRBJ2-1, with D maybe TRBD2 (7 bases). CDR3 length: 14 residues. The germline gives CDR1 SGDLS, CDR2 YYNGEE. V was cut by 4 bases and J by 6 bases, with 14 bases left in between.